These 8 T cell receptor beta chains were all obtained from the same sample, sequenced in a study of shared clonotypes between healthy human individuals. Using immunoSEQ multiplex PCR, the repertoire was profiled, and TCRdb retains in-frame clones only, with some absent. The table includes 2 million to 2.5 million clones, more than 85% detected once. Input material: naive CD4+ T cells from PBMCs. Subset: CD45RA+ positively selected. These receptors all stem from a man between 18 and 29 years old in good health. Some clones in this sample may be carry-over from other donors' samples.

This chain links TRBV4-2 with TRBJ1-1; 12 positions agree with TRBD1. V trimming: 5 bases; J trimming: 5 bases; junction bases outside the gene matches: 3. The CDR3 runs 14 residues. Looked up from germline, CDR1 is LGHNA and CDR2 is YNFKEQ. The CDR3 coding sequence is TGTGCCAGCAGCGGGACAGGGGGCCGGACTGAAGCTTTCTTT. Translated: CASSGTGGRTEAFF.

The V call is TRBV7-8, the J call TRBJ2-7; D may be TRBD1 or TRBD2 (6 bases each). V lost 6 bases to trimming and J lost 7 bases, with 16 bases between them. This CDR3 is 13 amino acids long. Germline lookup yields CDR1 SGHVS and CDR2 FQNEAQ. CDR3 protein: CASSRDMEGEQYF. As DNA, the CDR3 is TGTGCCAGCAGTCGGGACATGGAGGGGGAGCAGTACTTC.

J is TRBJ2-2 and V is TRBV11-2; D gene uncertain. V was shortened by 6 bases and J by 1 base, with 6 bases between the two germline ends. Germline values: CDR1 SGHAT, CDR2 FQNNGV. CDR3 length equals 13 residues. The CDR3 protein is CASSPGNTGELFF. CDR3 sequence (DNA): TGTGCCAGCAGTCCCGGGAACACCGGGGAGCTGTTTTTT.

The chain carries TRBV10-3 and TRBJ1-2; the D gene is possibly TRBD1 (5 bases). Germline lookup yields CDR1 ENHRY and CDR2 SYGVKD. V lost 10 bases, J lost 8 bases, and 26 bases lay in between. The CDR3 is 15 residues long. Here the CDR3 DNA reads TGTGCCAGCAGGCCCCTAGGAGGGGCCATGAGGGGCTACACCTTC. This sequence encodes CASRPLGGAMRGYTF.

The V and J genes are TRBV7-6 and TRBJ1-1; TRBD1 might be the D (6 bases). Germline CDR1 is SGHVS and CDR2 is FNYEAQ. This CDR3 spans 14 amino acids. V shed 5 bases and J shed 8 bases, with 18 bases lying between them. CDR3 protein: CASSPTGRRSEAFF. The CDR3 DNA is TGTGCCAGCAGCCCAACAGGGCGGAGAAGCGAAGCTTTCTTT.

This sequence joins TRBV9 and TRBJ2-5; TRBD2 matches at 7 bases. In germline, CDR1 is SGDLS, CDR2 YYNGEE. The CDR3 runs to 14 residues. With 7 bases clipped from V and 1 base from J, the junction kept 7 bases outside the gene matches. The CDR3 sequence: CASYREALQETQYF. The DNA for the CDR3 is TGTGCCAGCTACCGGGAGGCGCTCCAAGAGACCCAGTACTTC.

This chain uses TRBV27 with TRBJ1-1; no clear D. Germline lookup yields CDR1 MNHEY and CDR2 SMNVEV (reference sequence). The CDR3 is 16 amino acids. V was shortened by 1 base and J by 1 base, with 13 bases between the two germline ends. CDR3 DNA sequence: TGTGCCAGCAGTTTATTCACGAGACTGGGGAACACTGAAGCTTTCTTT. The encoded protein is CASSLFTRLGNTEAFF.

The chain joins TRBV2 to TRBJ2-5; D ambiguous. V was pared by 5 bases and J by 0 bases, with 4 bases between. The CDR3 contains 12 residues. CDR1 SNHLY and CDR2 FYNNEI come from the germline V gene. The CDR3 loop is CASSQYQETQYF. CDR3 in DNA: TGTGCCAGCAGTCAGTACCAAGAGACCCAGTACTTC.